This T cell receptor (beta chain) is from a study of T cell changes during pregnancy in multiple sclerosis. The V gene lost 8 bases and the J gene lost 0 bases, with 11 bases spanning the gap. The V gene's germline CDR1 is MNHNS and CDR2 SASEGT. This CDR3 comprises 14 residues. Repertoires were generated with immunoSEQ multiplex PCR, while TCRdb's copy carries only in-frame clones and drops some. The table shows approximately 89,000 clones, with roughly 93% occurring only once. The starting material was peripheral blood, obtained in the third trimester of pregnancy. The source is a female donor with multiple sclerosis, enrolled in a pregnancy study. The V gene is TRBV6-1, the J gene TRBJ1-5, with a weak D call TRBD1 (5 bases). CDR3 sequence (DNA): TGTGCCAGCTTAGGGGTGTATAGCAATCAGCCCCAGCATTTT. This translates into CASLGVYSNQPQHF.